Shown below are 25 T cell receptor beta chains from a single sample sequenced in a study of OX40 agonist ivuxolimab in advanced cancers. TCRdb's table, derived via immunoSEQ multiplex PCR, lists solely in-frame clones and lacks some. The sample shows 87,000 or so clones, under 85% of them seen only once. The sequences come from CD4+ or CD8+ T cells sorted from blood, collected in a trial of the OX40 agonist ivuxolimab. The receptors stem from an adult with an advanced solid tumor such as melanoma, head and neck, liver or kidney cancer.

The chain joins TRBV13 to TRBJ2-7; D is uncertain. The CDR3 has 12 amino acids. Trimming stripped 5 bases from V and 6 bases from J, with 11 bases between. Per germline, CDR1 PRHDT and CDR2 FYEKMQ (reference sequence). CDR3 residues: CASSKRNLEQYF. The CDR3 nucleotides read TGTGCCAGCAGCAAACGAAACCTCGAGCAGTACTTC.

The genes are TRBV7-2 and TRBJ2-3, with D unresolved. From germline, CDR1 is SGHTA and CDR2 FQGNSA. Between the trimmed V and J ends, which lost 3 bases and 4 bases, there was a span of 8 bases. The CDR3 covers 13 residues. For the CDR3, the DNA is TGTGCCAGCAGCTTGGCTCGGGCAGATACGCAGTATTTT. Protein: CASSLARADTQYF.

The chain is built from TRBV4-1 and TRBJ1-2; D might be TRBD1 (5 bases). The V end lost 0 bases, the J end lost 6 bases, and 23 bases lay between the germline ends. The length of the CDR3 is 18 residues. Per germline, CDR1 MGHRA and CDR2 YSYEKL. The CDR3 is CASSQDRAGTTFGHGYTF. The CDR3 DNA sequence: TGCGCCAGCAGCCAAGATCGAGCAGGGACTACTTTCGGGCATGGCTACACCTTC.

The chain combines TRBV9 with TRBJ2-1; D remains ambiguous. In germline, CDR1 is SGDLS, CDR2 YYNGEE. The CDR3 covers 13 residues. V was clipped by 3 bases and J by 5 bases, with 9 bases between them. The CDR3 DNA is TGTGCCAGCAGCGGGGATAACCACAATGAGCAGTTCTTC. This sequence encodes CASSGDNHNEQFF.

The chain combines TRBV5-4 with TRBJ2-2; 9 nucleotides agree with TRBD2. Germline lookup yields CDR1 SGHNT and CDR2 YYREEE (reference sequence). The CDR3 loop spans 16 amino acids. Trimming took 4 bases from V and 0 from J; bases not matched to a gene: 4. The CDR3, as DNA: TGTGCCAGCAGCCCAGCGGGGGGAGCGAACACCGGGGAGCTGTTTTTT. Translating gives CASSPAGGANTGELFF. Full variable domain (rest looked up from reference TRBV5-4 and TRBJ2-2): ETGVTQSPTHLIKTRGQQVTLRCSSQSGHNTVSWYQQALGQGPQFIFQYYREEENGRGNFPPRFSGLQFPNYSSELNVNALELDDSALYLCASSPAGGANTGELFFGEGSRLTVL.

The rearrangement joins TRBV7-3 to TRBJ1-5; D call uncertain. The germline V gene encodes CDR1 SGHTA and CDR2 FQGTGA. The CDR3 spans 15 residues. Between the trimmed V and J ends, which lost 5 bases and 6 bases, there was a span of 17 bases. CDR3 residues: CASSLSRADRQPQHF. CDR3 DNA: TGTGCCAGCAGCCTAAGCCGGGCCGATCGTCAGCCCCAGCATTTT.

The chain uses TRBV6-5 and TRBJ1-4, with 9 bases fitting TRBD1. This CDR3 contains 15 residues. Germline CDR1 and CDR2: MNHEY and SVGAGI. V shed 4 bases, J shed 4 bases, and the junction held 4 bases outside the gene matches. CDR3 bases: TGTGCCAGCAGTTCCGGACAGGGGAATAATGAAAAACTGTTTTTT. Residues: CASSSGQGNNEKLFF.

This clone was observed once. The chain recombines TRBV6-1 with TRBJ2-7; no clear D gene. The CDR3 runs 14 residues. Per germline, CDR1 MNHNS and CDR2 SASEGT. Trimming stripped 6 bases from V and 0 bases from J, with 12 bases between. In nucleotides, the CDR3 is TGTGCCAGCAGGGCGTCCCTGTCCTCCTACGAGCAGTACTTC. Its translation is CASRASLSSYEQYF.

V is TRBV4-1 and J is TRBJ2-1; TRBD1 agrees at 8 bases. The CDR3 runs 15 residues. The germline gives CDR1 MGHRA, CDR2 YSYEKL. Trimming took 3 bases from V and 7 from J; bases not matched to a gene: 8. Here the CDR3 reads CASSHPGTGRNEQFF. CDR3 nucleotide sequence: TGCGCCAGCAGCCATCCCGGGACAGGACGGAATGAGCAGTTCTTC.

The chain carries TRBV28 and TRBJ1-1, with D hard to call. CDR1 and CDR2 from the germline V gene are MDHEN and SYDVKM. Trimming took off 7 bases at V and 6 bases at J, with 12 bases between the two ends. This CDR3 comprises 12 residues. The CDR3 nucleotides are TGTGCCAGCATGGACCTCTCTCCTGAAGCTTTCTTT. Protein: CASMDLSPEAFF.

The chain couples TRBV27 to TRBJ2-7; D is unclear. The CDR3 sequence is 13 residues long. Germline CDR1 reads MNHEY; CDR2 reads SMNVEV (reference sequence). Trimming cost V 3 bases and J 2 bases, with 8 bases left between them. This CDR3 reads CASSFQDTYEQYF. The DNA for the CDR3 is TGTGCCAGCAGTTTTCAGGATACCTACGAGCAGTACTTC.

DNA of the CDR3: TGTGCCACCAGCAGAGATTTGGGTTACGAGCAGTACTTC. It is translated as CATSRDLGYEQYF. The chain couples TRBV15 to TRBJ2-7, with D uncertain. With 0 bases removed from V and 4 bases from J, the gap between germline ends came to 7 bases. The germline V gene encodes CDR1 LNHNV and CDR2 YYDKDF (reference sequence). The CDR3 runs 13 residues.

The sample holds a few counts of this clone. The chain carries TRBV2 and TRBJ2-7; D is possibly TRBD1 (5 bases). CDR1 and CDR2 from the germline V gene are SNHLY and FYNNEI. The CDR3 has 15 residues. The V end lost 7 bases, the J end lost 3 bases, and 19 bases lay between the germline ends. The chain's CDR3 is CASTLQGWGRYEQYF. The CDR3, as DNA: TGTGCCAGCACTCTCCAGGGATGGGGCCGCTACGAGCAGTACTTC.

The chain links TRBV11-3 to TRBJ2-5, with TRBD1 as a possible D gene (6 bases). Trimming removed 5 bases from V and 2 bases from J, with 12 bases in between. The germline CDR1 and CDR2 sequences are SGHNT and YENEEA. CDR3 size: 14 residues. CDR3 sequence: CASSPKDRQETQYF. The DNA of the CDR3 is TGTGCCAGCAGCCCTAAGGACAGACAAGAGACCCAGTACTTC.

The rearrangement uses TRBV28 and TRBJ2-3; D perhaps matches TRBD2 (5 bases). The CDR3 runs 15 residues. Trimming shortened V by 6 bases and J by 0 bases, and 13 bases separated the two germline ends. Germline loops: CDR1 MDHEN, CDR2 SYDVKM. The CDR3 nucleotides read TGTGCCAGCAGCCCGGTGGACTCTAGCACAGATACGCAGTATTTT. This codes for CASSPVDSSTDTQYF.

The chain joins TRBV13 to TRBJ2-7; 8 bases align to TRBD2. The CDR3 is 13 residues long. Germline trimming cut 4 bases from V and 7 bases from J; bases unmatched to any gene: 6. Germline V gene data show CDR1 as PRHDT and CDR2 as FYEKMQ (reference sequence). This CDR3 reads CASSSGLAWEQYF. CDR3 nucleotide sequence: TGTGCCAGCAGCTCCGGACTAGCTTGGGAGCAGTACTTC.

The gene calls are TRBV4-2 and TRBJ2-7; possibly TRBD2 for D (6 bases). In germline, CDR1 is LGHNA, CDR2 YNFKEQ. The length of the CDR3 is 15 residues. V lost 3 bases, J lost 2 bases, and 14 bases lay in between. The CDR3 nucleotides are TGTGCCAGCAGCCAGGGTTCTAGCGCCACCTACGAGCAGTACTTC. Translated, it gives CASSQGSSATYEQYF.

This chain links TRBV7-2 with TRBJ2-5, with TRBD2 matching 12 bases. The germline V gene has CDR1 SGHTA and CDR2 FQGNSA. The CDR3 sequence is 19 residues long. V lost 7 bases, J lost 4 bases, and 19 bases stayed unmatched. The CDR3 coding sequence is TGTGCCAGCACCACTTTTTCAGGGGCTAGCGGGAGGGTGGGAGAGACCCAGTACTTC. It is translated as CASTTFSGASGRVGETQYF.

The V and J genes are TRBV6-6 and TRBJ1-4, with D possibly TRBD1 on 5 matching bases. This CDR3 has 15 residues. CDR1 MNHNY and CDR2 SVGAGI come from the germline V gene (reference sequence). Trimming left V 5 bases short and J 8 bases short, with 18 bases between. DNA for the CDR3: TGTGCCAGCAGTACCGGGACTCGAATCGGCGAAAAACTGTTTTTT. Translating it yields CASSTGTRIGEKLFF.

For the CDR3, the DNA is TGCGCCAGCAGCTTGGAACCCTGGAAAGCAAACGAGCAGTACTTC. The encoded protein is CASSLEPWKANEQYF. The V gene is TRBV5-1, the J gene TRBJ2-7; D unclear. The CDR3 loop spans 15 amino acids. V was cut by 0 bases and J by 5 bases, with 15 bases left in between. The germline V gene encodes CDR1 SGHRS and CDR2 YFSETQ. The full variable domain, completed using reference TRBV5-1 and TRBJ2-7, is KAGVTQTPRYLIKTRGQQVTLSCSPISGHRSVSWYQQTPGQGLQFLFEYFSETQRNKGNFPGRFSGRQFSNSRSEMNVSTLELGDSALYLCASSLEPWKANEQYFGPGTRLTVT.

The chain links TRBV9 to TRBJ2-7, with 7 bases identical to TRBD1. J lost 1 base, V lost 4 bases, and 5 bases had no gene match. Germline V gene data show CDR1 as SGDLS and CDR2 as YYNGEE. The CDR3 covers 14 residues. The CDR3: CASSRQGESYEQYF. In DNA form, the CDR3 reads TGTGCCAGCAGCCGACAGGGCGAGTCCTACGAGCAGTACTTC.

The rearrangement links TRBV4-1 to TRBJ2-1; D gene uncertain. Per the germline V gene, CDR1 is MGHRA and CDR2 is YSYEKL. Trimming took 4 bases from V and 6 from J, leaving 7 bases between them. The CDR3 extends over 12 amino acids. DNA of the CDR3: TGCGCCAGCAGCCGCGTGGGCAATGAGCAGTTCTTC. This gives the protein CASSRVGNEQFF.

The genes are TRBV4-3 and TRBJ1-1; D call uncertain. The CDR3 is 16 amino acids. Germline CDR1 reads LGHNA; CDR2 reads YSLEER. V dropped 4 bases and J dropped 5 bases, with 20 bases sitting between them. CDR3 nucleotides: TGCGCCAGCAGCCCCTACGGGGAGGGTGGGAGTACTGAAGCTTTCTTT. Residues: CASSPYGEGGSTEAFF.

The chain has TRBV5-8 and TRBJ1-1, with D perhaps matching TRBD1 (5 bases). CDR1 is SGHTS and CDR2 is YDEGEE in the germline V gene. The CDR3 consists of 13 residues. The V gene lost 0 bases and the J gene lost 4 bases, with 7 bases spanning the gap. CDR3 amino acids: CASSLVRATEAFF. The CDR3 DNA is TGTGCCAGCAGCTTGGTCAGGGCCACTGAAGCTTTCTTT.

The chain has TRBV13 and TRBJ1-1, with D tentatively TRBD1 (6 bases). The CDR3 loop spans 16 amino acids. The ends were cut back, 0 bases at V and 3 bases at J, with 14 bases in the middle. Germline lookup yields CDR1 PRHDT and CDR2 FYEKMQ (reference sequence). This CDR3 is CASSLGKGGADTEAFF. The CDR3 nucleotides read TGTGCCAGCAGCTTAGGGAAGGGGGGAGCGGACACTGAAGCTTTCTTT.